This T cell receptor beta chain comes out of a study of chemoradiotherapy in HPV16-positive cancers. Study-level points and caveats: Candidate HPV-specific clones and E7-related TCR motifs grew in tumor during treatment.

This clone counts as medium-sized. Its specificity is not known. Clones were read by immunoSEQ multiplex PCR, and TCRdb kept only the in-frame ones, dropping some. The repertoire holds under 6,000 clones, around 77% seen once, with around 20% in the top ten. The sample was tumor tissue, taken from a patient who underwent chemoradiotherapy. The receptor was derived from a human donor with HPV-associated anogenital cancer.

CDR3: CASSISSGGSMDTQYF. The CDR3 region has the DNA TGTGCCAGTAGTATTTCTAGCGGGGGGTCTATGGATACGCAGTATTTT. The chain combines TRBV19 with TRBJ2-3; 11 bases line up with TRBD2. Germline CDR1 is LNHDA and CDR2 is SQIVND (reference sequence). The V and J ends lost 3 bases and 6 bases, in that order; junction bases with no gene match: 8. The CDR3 is made up of 16 amino acids.